Listed below are T cell receptor beta chains from one sample, sequenced in a study of blood T cells in healthy people across ages. MiXCR, run by TCRdb on the 5' RACE reads, gives a single entry per CDR3 protein. The table lists 850,000 to 1,300,000 distinct CDR3 sequences, 35% to 50% of them singletons. Sequences were obtained from blood. The receptors originated from a woman aged 55-70 years in good health. The conserved cysteine and the conserved F or W are not part of the CDR3 here. Not all rows give a size; the values are once, few, many and, for expanded clones, a class.

v_call: TRBV7-9; cdr3_length: 14; clone_size: few; cdr3_aa: ASSSPVSGGFDEQF
v_call: TRBV7-9; cdr3_length: 11; clone_size: few; cdr3_aa: ASSGGARTEAF
v_call: TRBV29-1; cdr3_length: 11; clone_size: .; cdr3_aa: SVRLAGTDTQY
v_call: TRBV7-2; cdr3_length: 13; clone_size: .; cdr3_aa: ASSFDGGGQDTQY
v_call: TRBV19; cdr3_length: 16; clone_size: .; cdr3_aa: ASSIAGVFSSGANVLT
v_call: TRBV9; cdr3_length: 14; clone_size: .; cdr3_aa: ASSVAVPSSYNEQF
v_call: TRBV6-2/TRBV6-3; cdr3_length: 13; clone_size: .; cdr3_aa: AGSYLALPSYEQY
v_call: TRBV28; cdr3_length: 12; clone_size: few; cdr3_aa: ASSSGTGLYEQF
v_call: TRBV7-9; cdr3_length: 13; clone_size: .; cdr3_aa: ASSIPGLLGNEQY
v_call: TRBV7-9; cdr3_length: 11; clone_size: few; cdr3_aa: ASSASGLDEQY
v_call: TRBV18; cdr3_length: 15; clone_size: .; cdr3_aa: ASSPSASGRGQETQY
v_call: TRBV11-2; cdr3_length: 16; clone_size: many; cdr3_aa: ASSLDSLGTGGSYEQY
v_call: TRBV14; cdr3_length: 10; clone_size: .; cdr3_aa: ASSQVSRKAF
v_call: TRBV2; cdr3_length: 11; clone_size: .; cdr3_aa: TSMGLAPGTQY
v_call: TRBV6-1; cdr3_length: 14; clone_size: once; cdr3_aa: ASRRRSGTREETQY
v_call: TRBV5-1; cdr3_length: 15; clone_size: .; cdr3_aa: ASSLGNRAPGTDTQY
v_call: TRBV2; cdr3_length: 12; clone_size: .; cdr3_aa: ASSMTGGSYEQY
v_call: TRBV11-2; cdr3_length: 14; clone_size: few; cdr3_aa: ASSLDTSSNTDTQY
v_call: TRBV5-1; cdr3_length: 14; clone_size: .; cdr3_aa: ASSFGREGLPDTQY
v_call: TRBV18; cdr3_length: 13; clone_size: few; cdr3_aa: ASYASGQGSNGYT
v_call: TRBV5-1; cdr3_length: 12; clone_size: .; cdr3_aa: ASSGGQVGETQY
v_call: TRBV18; cdr3_length: 13; clone_size: .; cdr3_aa: ASSPSGISNQPQH
v_call: TRBV20-1; cdr3_length: 13; clone_size: .; cdr3_aa: SASVPGAAGEKLF
v_call: TRBV29-1; cdr3_length: 9; clone_size: .; cdr3_aa: SALEWETQY
v_call: TRBV13; cdr3_length: 11; clone_size: few; cdr3_aa: ASRLILEETQY
v_call: TRBV12-3/TRBV12-4; cdr3_length: 17; clone_size: .; cdr3_aa: ASSPGRLAGDSSYNEQF
v_call: TRBV12-3/TRBV12-4; cdr3_length: 13; clone_size: few; cdr3_aa: ASSPGLAGGATQY
v_call: TRBV30; cdr3_length: 14; clone_size: .; cdr3_aa: AWSRGSGGRADTQY
v_call: TRBV14; cdr3_length: 13; clone_size: .; cdr3_aa: ASRYGGAIYNEQF
v_call: TRBV2; cdr3_length: 12; clone_size: .; cdr3_aa: ASSKGAVKNIQY
v_call: TRBV4-1; cdr3_length: 15; clone_size: .; cdr3_aa: ASSQDPPDRGTDTQY
v_call: TRBV20-1; cdr3_length: 14; clone_size: few; cdr3_aa: SARDTGGVSVYEQY
v_call: TRBV6-6; cdr3_length: 13; clone_size: .; cdr3_aa: ASSPRSGPYNEQY
v_call: TRBV18; cdr3_length: 14; clone_size: .; cdr3_aa: ASSPPCGGHSYEQY